This record looks at one T cell receptor beta chain sequence and its context. In the authors' methods: For nucleated cells, counts were estimated from reference gene primer amplification. The table came from immunoSEQ multiplex PCR; TCRdb's copy has only in-frame clones and leaves some out. That table gives V, J and clone size, and the DNA gave D and trimming. The sample consists of 350,000 to 550,000 clones, more than 85% of them appearing once. This entry comes from a study of blood T cell repertoires in COVID-19. Across the study: The United States, Italy and Spain were the sources of the acute and convalescent COVID-19 samples. Sources were T cells, B-cell-depleted T cells, or PBMCs; the material itself was cDNA or gDNA.

The germline CDR1 and CDR2 sequences are GTSNPN and SVGIG (reference sequence). The CDR3 is 13 amino acids. The ends were cut back, 0 bases at V and 8 bases at J, with 11 bases in the middle. The rearrangement links TRBV30 to TRBJ2-4; perhaps TRBD1 as D (5 bases). The sequenced sample consisted of peripheral blood. The TCR comes from a woman in her twenties or thirties with acute or convalescent COVID-19. The CDR3 sequence: CAWSVARVDIQYF. The CDR3 coding sequence is TGTGCCTGGAGTGTTGCCAGGGTAGACATTCAGTACTTC. Together with reference TRBV30 and TRBJ2-4, the CDR3 gives the full variable domain: SQTIHQWPATLVQPVGSPLSLECTVEGTSNPNLYWYRQAAGRGLQLLFYSVGIGQISSEVPQNLSASRPQDRQFILSSKKLLLSDSGFYLCAWSVARVDIQYFGAGTRLSVL.